This passage covers 5 T cell receptor beta chains from one sample sequenced in a study of blood T cells in healthy people across ages. Combining a sample-barcoded 5' primer with a J-beta primer mix, a second PCR ran for roughly 7 to 12 cycles. TCRdb reprocessed the 5' RACE reads with MiXCR, giving one entry per CDR3 protein. Seen here are hundreds of thousands of distinct CDR3 sequences, about 25% observed once, and the top ten hold roughly 10%. The same sample was also studied in work on T cells of mothers and their children.

The sequenced material came from blood. Every receptor here comes from a boy aged 10-17 years in good health.

The chain uses TRBV2 and TRBJ2-3; D unclear. The CDR3 covers 11 residues. Germline V gene data show CDR1 as SNHLY and CDR2 as FYNNEI. Trimming shortened V by 8 bases and J by 6 bases, and 9 bases separated the two germline ends. DNA of the CDR3: TGTGCCAGCTATCGTCGGGATACGCAGTATTTT. This codes for CASYRRDTQYF.

This clonotype was seen a few times. The chain has TRBV4-3 and TRBJ1-4, with 8 nucleotides matching TRBD1. Germline trimming cut 3 bases from V and 3 bases from J; bases unmatched to any gene: 6. This CDR3 is 16 amino acids long. Germline CDR1 reads LGHNA; CDR2 reads YSLEER. The CDR3 nucleotides are TGCGCCAGCAGCCAGGTCGACAGGGGAGCTAATGAAAAACTGTTTTTT. Its translation is CASSQVDRGANEKLFF.

The genes are TRBV3-1 and TRBJ2-1; TRBD1 agrees at 9 bases. Germline V gene sequence: CDR1 LGHDT, CDR2 YNNKEL (reference sequence). The J segment lost 8 bases and the V segment lost 3 bases, leaving 8 bases of the junction unmatched. This CDR3 has 15 amino acids. The CDR3 is CASSHQGQGKDEQFF. The DNA for the CDR3 is TGTGCCAGCAGCCACCAGGGACAGGGTAAAGATGAGCAGTTCTTC.

The rearrangement links TRBV28 to TRBJ1-2, with D possibly being TRBD1 (5 bases). CDR1 is MDHEN, CDR2 SYDVKM, per germline. Trimming pared 4 bases from V and 4 bases from J, leaving 16 bases between. The CDR3 runs to 15 residues. CDR3 DNA sequence: TGTGCCAGCAGTTCCCCGGGACTCACATCCTATGGCTACACCTTC. Residues: CASSSPGLTSYGYTF.

On this clonotype: Compared with germline, one end of the junction differs, possibly owing to a read error. This chain links TRBV2 with TRBJ2-7; D gene ambiguous. The germline V gene encodes CDR1 SNHLY and CDR2 FYNNEI. CDR3 length: 10 residues. The CDR3 loop is CASSEAGPRF. The CDR3 region has the DNA TGTGCCAGCAGTGAAGCGGGTCCAAGATTC.